This T cell receptor (beta chain) appears in the sequencing data of a study of T cells in Graves' hyperthyroidism and ophthalmopathy. The wider study: Sampling of peripheral blood happened at initial diagnosis, prior to any treatment.

Using RNA transcripts as the source, TCR beta CDR3 regions were amplified. With the HTBI primer set, the TCR CDR3 went through a first round of RT-PCR. TCRdb re-analysed the multiplex PCR reads in MiXCR, keeping a single row per CDR3 protein. This repertoire shows around 350,000 distinct CDR3 sequences, more than 12% found once; its top ten account for around a fifth. This receptor was obtained from a woman aged 30 to 39 with Graves' ophthalmopathy. The specimen was blood.

CDR3 sequence reads: CASSLVATKSNQPQHF. The CDR3 nucleotides read TGTGCCAGCAGCTTAGTCGCCACGAAAAGCAATCAGCCCCAGCATTTT. This chain connects TRBV7-2 to TRBJ1-5, with D unclear. The CDR3 length is 16 residues. Trimming removed 1 base at V and 1 base at J, with 11 bases between. Germline-derived CDR1 and CDR2 are SGHTA and FQGNSA.